The entry that follows covers one T cell receptor beta chain sequence. Assay: immunoSEQ multiplex PCR; the TCRdb copy retains only in-frame clones and omits some. The sample gives some 140,000 clones, around 85% of which show up once; 5.5% is in the top ten. Trimming took 0 bases from V and 0 from J, leaving 9 bases between them. The CDR3 contains 15 residues. CDR1 is SGDLS and CDR2 is YYNGEE in the germline V gene. This entry comes from a study of T cell responses to AZD1222 COVID-19 vaccine. This TCR was recovered from an adult in good health. This sequence joins TRBV9 and TRBJ1-2; D is possibly TRBD1 (5 bases). The sample in question was peripheral blood, obtained on day 0 of MenACWY control vaccination. The CDR3 reads CASSVVPGSNYGYTF. For the CDR3, the DNA is TGTGCCAGCAGCGTAGTCCCAGGGTCTAACTATGGCTACACCTTC.